A selection of T cell receptor beta chains follows, all from one sample in a study of blood T cell repertoires in COVID-19. Measured with immunoSEQ multiplex PCR; TCRdb has only the in-frame clones, and not every one. This sample has roughly 92,000 clones, with more than 75% found just once. The sequenced material came from peripheral blood. The source is a woman aged 80 or over with acute or convalescent COVID-19. Both conserved end residues are part of each CDR3. Each record gives: V gene, D gene, J gene, clone size, CDR3 DNA, CDR3 protein. The D gene is left open where the match is weak. Some rows have no size entry. The others give once, few or many, or a class for an expanded clone.

V: TRBV19; D: TRBD2; J: TRBJ2-1; size: .; DNA: TGTGCCAGTATCCCCAGGGCTAGCGGCTACAATGAGCAGTTCTTC; CDR3: CASIPRASGYNEQFF
V: TRBV5-4; D: .; J: TRBJ2-1; size: .; DNA: TGTGCCAGCAGCTTGGAAATAGCCCCGGGGAATGAGCAGTTCTTC; CDR3: CASSLEIAPGNEQFF
V: TRBV15; D: TRBD1; J: TRBJ2-1; size: .; DNA: TGTGCCACCAGCAGAGATGGGACAGGGGATTACAATGAGCAGTTCTTC; CDR3: CATSRDGTGDYNEQFF
V: TRBV13; D: .; J: TRBJ1-1; size: .; DNA: TGTGCCAGCAGCCCCGGGTGGGACACTGAAGCTTTCTTT; CDR3: CASSPGWDTEAFF
V: TRBV15; D: TRBD1; J: TRBJ1-1; size: .; DNA: TGTGCCACCAGCAGCCCAGGGGGCGGTATGAACACTGAAGCTTTCTTT; CDR3: CATSSPGGGMNTEAFF
V: TRBV6-1; D: TRBD1; J: TRBJ2-7; size: once; DNA: TGTGCCAGCAGTGAAGATTACCGGACAGGCGATTCCTACGAGCAGTACTTC; CDR3: CASSEDYRTGDSYEQYF
V: TRBV5-8; D: .; J: TRBJ1-2; size: .; DNA: TGTGCCAGCAGCTTGGAGGCAGGGCTCTATGGCTACACCTTC; CDR3: CASSLEAGLYGYTF
V: TRBV10-3; D: .; J: TRBJ1-1; size: .; DNA: TGTGCCATCACGGCTAACGGGAAGAACACTGAAGCTTTCTTT; CDR3: CAITANGKNTEAFF
V: TRBV13; D: TRBD1; J: TRBJ1-2; size: .; DNA: TGTGCCAGCAGCGAAGCCTTGGGGGACAGGGGCCTCTATGGCTACACCTTC; CDR3: CASSEALGDRGLYGYTF
V: TRBV7-2; D: .; J: TRBJ1-1; size: .; DNA: TGTGCCAGCAGCCGACAGGAGAACACTGAAGCTTTCTTT; CDR3: CASSRQENTEAFF
V: TRBV27; D: TRBD1; J: TRBJ1-2; size: .; DNA: TGTGCCAGCAGTCCAAGCCGGGACAGGGGGTCTGGCTACACCTTC; CDR3: CASSPSRDRGSGYTF
V: TRBV5-6; D: .; J: TRBJ1-2; size: .; DNA: TGTGCCAGCAGGTCAGGGGACACAACATTTAACTATGGCTACACCTTC; CDR3: CASRSGDTTFNYGYTF
V: TRBV4-1; D: TRBD2; J: TRBJ2-7; size: .; DNA: TGCGCCAGCAGCCAAGAGGGACTAGCGGGAGGGCCCACTTCCTACGAGCAGTACTTC; CDR3: CASSQEGLAGGPTSYEQYF
V: TRBV6-5; D: .; J: TRBJ1-5; size: few; DNA: TGTGCCAGCAGGGGGGGGAGCAATCAGCCCCAGCATTTT; CDR3: CASRGGSNQPQHF